This T cell receptor beta chain was retrieved from a study of blood T cell repertoires in COVID-19. Study summary: The samples span acute and convalescent COVID-19 from the United States, Italy and Spain. Sample material is recorded as cDNA or gDNA derived from T cells, B-cell-depleted T cells, or PBMCs.

There are 13 residues in the CDR3. Germline V gene data show CDR1 as KGHDR and CDR2 as SFDVKD. The V segment lost 5 bases and the J segment 12 bases; nucleotides outside the gene matches: 9. As handled by the study authors: Cell counts per sample came from amplifying reference gene primers. The data were produced by immunoSEQ multiplex PCR, yet TCRdb's version contains in-frame clones alone and is incomplete. D and trimming come from the DNA, and the V and J calls and clone size come from that table. The sample records roughly 440,000 clones, more than 70% being singletons. In Seattle, patients joined the study during active infection and were tracked longitudinally.

The sample taken for sequencing was peripheral blood. The source of this sequence is a woman aged 45-60 years with COVID-19, enrolled during active disease. The genes are TRBV24-1 and TRBJ1-3; 7 nucleotides line up with TRBD1. CDR3 protein: CATSASLGTVIYF. As DNA, the CDR3 is TGTGCCACCAGTGCCTCTCTCGGGACAGTCATATATTTT.